Each of the 10 T cell receptor beta chains below was sequenced from the same sample in a study of post-analysis software for immune sequencing data. The study, taken as a whole, reports: Controls had lower frequencies than patients of a handful of TRBV segments, which included TRBV5-6, TRBV5-1 and TRBV20-1.

Their recognized antigens are unknown. Libraries were made from TCR beta cDNA, and they carried unique molecular identifiers. In TCRdb, the PCR reads were re-called with MiXCR into one record per CDR3 protein. The repertoire holds roughly 540,000 distinct CDR3 sequences, approximately 34% seen once, with about 6% in the top ten. The specimen sequenced was blood. The source is a girl younger than 18 with multiple sclerosis.

This clonotype was counted only a few times. V is TRBV12-3 or TRBV12-4 and J is TRBJ2-5, with D perhaps given as TRBD1 or TRBD2 (5 bases each). The germline V and J ends were trimmed by 3 bases and 2 bases, with 10 bases remaining between them. The CDR3 extends over 14 amino acids. CDR3 bases: TGTGCCAGCAGTTTCAGGGACCCTCAAGAGACCCAGTACTTC. Protein product: CASSFRDPQETQYF.

The chain recombines TRBV6-1 with TRBJ1-6, with a weak D call TRBD1 (6 bases). V gave up 6 bases and J gave up 9 bases, with 21 bases separating them. The V gene's germline CDR1 is MNHNS and CDR2 SASEGT. This CDR3 is built from 16 residues. The CDR3 protein is CASRGRQVGGGSPLHF. DNA of the CDR3: TGTGCCAGCAGAGGAAGACAGGTCGGCGGGGGTTCACCCCTCCACTTT.

This clonotype has just a few counts. The chain couples TRBV14 to TRBJ2-2; D might be TRBD1 (5 bases). Germline values: CDR1 SGHDN, CDR2 FVKESK. Trimming took 0 bases from V and 4 from J, leaving 6 bases between them. The CDR3 totals 14 residues. The CDR3 region has the DNA TGTGCCAGCAGCCAAGAAGGGGCCACCGGGGAGCTGTTTTTT. Its translation is CASSQEGATGELFF. The full variable domain, in which reference TRBV14 and TRBJ2-2 provide the parts outside the CDR3, is EAGVTQFPSHSVIEKGQTVTLRCDPISGHDNLYWYRRVMGKEIKFLLHFVKESKQDESGMPNNRFLAERTGGTYSTLKVQPAELEDSGVYFCASSQEGATGELFFGEGSRLTVL.

This chain links TRBV9 with TRBJ2-2; no reliable D call. CDR3 length equals 13 residues. From germline, CDR1 is SGDLS and CDR2 YYNGEE. V shed 3 bases and J shed 6 bases, with 9 bases lying between them. The CDR3 sequence: CASSAISAGELFF. CDR3 bases: TGTGCCAGCAGCGCGATATCGGCCGGGGAGCTGTTTTTT.

V usage is TRBV7-2 and J usage is TRBJ1-1; 7 nucleotides match TRBD1. Germline V gene sequence: CDR1 SGHTA, CDR2 FQGNSA. Losses at the gene ends were 3 bases for V and 10 bases for J; bases not matched to a gene: 5. The CDR3 consists of 12 residues. The CDR3 nucleotides read TGTGCCAGCAGCTTGGACAGGCGGACAGCTTTCTTT. As protein: CASSLDRRTAFF.

This clonotype was recorded at least ten times. The CDR3 here is CSVEPASETQYF. Written as DNA, the CDR3 is TGCAGCGTTGAACCCGCCTCGGAGACCCAGTACTTC. The chain employs TRBV29-1 and TRBJ2-5; unclear D gene. CDR1 SQVTM and CDR2 ANQGSEA come from the germline V gene. The CDR3 is made up of 12 amino acids. V gave up 2 bases and J gave up 5 bases, with 9 bases separating them. Combining the CDR3 with reference TRBV29-1 and TRBJ2-5 gives the whole variable domain SAVISQKPSRDICQRGTSLTIQCQVDSQVTMMFWYRQQPGQSLTLIATANQGSEATYESGFVIDKFPISRPNLTFSTLTVSNMSPEDSSIYLCSVEPASETQYFGPGTRLLVL.

This clonotype was detected only once. V gene TRBV6-5 combines with J gene TRBJ2-7; 8 positions match TRBD2. The CDR3 is 17 residues long. J gave up 2 bases and V 2 bases, and 11 bases lay outside the gene matches. CDR1 is MNHEY and CDR2 is SVGAGI in the germline V gene. CDR3 nucleotide sequence: TGTGCCAGCAGTTACCTCGGGGGGGGTTTAGGGACCTACGAGCAGTACTTC. The encoded protein is CASSYLGGGLGTYEQYF.

This clonotype was detected a few times. This sequence joins TRBV15 and TRBJ2-3; D might be TRBD2 (5 bases). This CDR3 has 15 residues. In germline, CDR1 is LNHNV, CDR2 YYDKDF (reference sequence). V dropped 1 base and J dropped 4 bases, with 12 bases sitting between them. CDR3 residues: CATSRGRTEPDTQYF. CDR3 nucleotides: TGTGCCACCAGCAGAGGTCGGACTGAGCCAGATACGCAGTATTTT.

The chain recombines TRBV5-1 with TRBJ2-2; 9 bases are a match to TRBD1. The CDR3 is made up of 13 amino acids. Germline assignment: CDR1 SGHRS and CDR2 YFSETQ. CDR3 DNA sequence: TGCGCAGAAGGGGACAGGGACACCGGGGAGCTGTTTTTT. It yields the protein CAEGDRDTGELFF.

In its sample, this clonotype was seen a few times. The chain is built from TRBV5-1 and TRBJ1-1; D gene unclear. The CDR3 covers 15 residues. Per germline, CDR1 SGHRS and CDR2 YFSETQ. The V and J ends lost 0 bases and 4 bases respectively, with 13 bases between them. The CDR3 sequence: CASSLAGTVGTEAFF. For the CDR3, the DNA is TGCGCCAGCAGCTTGGCGGGCACAGTAGGCACTGAAGCTTTCTTT.